The next 26 T cell receptor beta chains were all read from a single sample in a study of OX40 agonist ivuxolimab in advanced cancers. This table comes from immunoSEQ multiplex PCR, and its TCRdb copy is limited to in-frame clones, with some not included. The repertoire consists of tens of thousands of clones, with approximately 80% occurring once and the leading ten covering 4% to 5%. The sample consisted of CD4+ or CD8+ T cells sorted from blood, taken in a trial of the OX40 agonist ivuxolimab. Receptor source: an adult with an advanced solid tumor such as melanoma, head and neck, liver or kidney cancer.

The gene calls are TRBV12-2 and TRBJ1-4. TRBV12-2 is reported as a pseudogene. The CDR3 runs to 14 residues. CDR3 nucleotide sequence: TGTGCAAGTCGCTTGGGGGGAGCTAATGAAAAACTGTTTTTT. Protein: CASRLGGANEKLFF.

The chain joins TRBV28 to TRBJ2-7; D is uncertain. The germline V gene encodes CDR1 MDHEN and CDR2 SYDVKM. V was cut by 3 bases and J by 3 bases, with 6 bases left in between. The CDR3 runs 12 residues. This CDR3 reads CASSLDGYEQYF. The DNA for the CDR3 is TGTGCCAGCAGTTTGGACGGCTACGAGCAGTACTTC.

The rearrangement joins TRBV19 to TRBJ2-7; TRBD2 is a possible D gene (7 bases). Germline V CDR1 and CDR2: LNHDA, SQIVND (reference sequence). The CDR3 covers 18 residues. Trimming took 5 bases from V and 2 from J, leaving 25 bases between them. CDR3: CASSLKRGGGTMTYEQYF. In DNA, the CDR3 is TGTGCCAGTAGTCTGAAACGAGGGGGGGGTACGATGACCTACGAGCAGTACTTC.

V is TRBV9 and J is TRBJ1-1, with 9 bases aligning to TRBD1. The V gene end was trimmed by 3 bases and the J gene end by 2 bases; junction bases not matched to a gene: 5. The CDR3 length is 15 residues. Germline V lookup: CDR1 SGDLS, CDR2 YYNGEE. DNA of the CDR3: TGTGCCAGCAGCGGCTTGGGACAGGGTAACACTGAAGCTTTCTTT. It yields the protein CASSGLGQGNTEAFF.

This clone was detected only a few times. The chain uses TRBV5-5 and TRBJ2-4; TRBD2 is a possible D gene (5 bases). Per the germline V gene, CDR1 is SGHKS and CDR2 is YYEKEE (reference sequence). This CDR3 contains 17 residues. The germline V and J ends were trimmed by 2 bases and 7 bases, with 22 bases remaining between them. The CDR3 nucleotides read TGTGCCAGCAGCTTAGGGCCTTTAGCGAGGACGACGAACATTCAGTACTTC. Protein sequence: CASSLGPLARTTNIQYF.

This clone was picked up a small number of times. J is TRBJ1-5 and V is TRBV19; maybe TRBD1 (6 bases). V lost 5 bases and J 6 bases, leaving 14 bases between the germline ends. This CDR3 is built from 14 residues. Germline values: CDR1 LNHDA, CDR2 SQIVND (reference sequence). DNA of the CDR3: TGTGCCAGTAGTCGATACTCAGGGGTTCAGCCCCAGCATTTT. It translates to CASSRYSGVQPQHF.

This sequence joins TRBV2 and TRBJ1-1, with D possibly matching TRBD1 (5 bases). This CDR3 contains 13 residues. Trimming took 4 bases from V and 3 from J, leaving 9 bases between them. Germline values: CDR1 SNHLY, CDR2 FYNNEI. Here the CDR3 reads CASSVIGDTEAFF. The CDR3 region has the DNA TGTGCCAGCAGTGTGATAGGGGACACTGAAGCTTTCTTT.

The V and J genes are TRBV5-1 and TRBJ1-4, with 10 bases lining up with TRBD1. The CDR3 has 14 amino acids. The germline CDR1 and CDR2 sequences are SGHRS and YFSETQ. The V segment lost 3 bases and the J segment 6 bases; nucleotides outside the gene matches: 2. As DNA, the CDR3 is TGCGCCAGCAGCTCAGGGACAGGGGATGAAAAACTGTTTTTT. Its translation: CASSSGTGDEKLFF.

V gene TRBV5-1 combines with J gene TRBJ1-3, with TRBD1 as a possible D gene (5 bases). The CDR3 loop spans 18 amino acids. From germline, CDR1 is SGHRS and CDR2 YFSETQ. Trimming stripped 4 bases from V and 4 bases from J, with 24 bases between. CDR3 sequence (DNA): TGCGCCAGCAGCCCCCGCGTGGGCAGGGAGGCTTCGGGAAACACCATATATTTT. Translating gives CASSPRVGREASGNTIYF.

The gene calls are TRBV28 and TRBJ1-1, with unresolved D. V lost 3 bases and J lost 4, with 12 bases in between. The CDR3 length is 14 residues. The germline V gene encodes CDR1 MDHEN and CDR2 SYDVKM. The CDR3, as DNA: TGTGCCAGCAGTTTGGCCGGGCCATCCACTGAAGCTTTCTTT. Its translation: CASSLAGPSTEAFF.

V gene TRBV7-6 combines with J gene TRBJ2-7; 7 bases are a match to TRBD1. The CDR3 runs 13 residues. CDR1 and CDR2 (germline): SGHVS, FNYEAQ. The V segment lost 2 bases and the J segment 5 bases; nucleotides outside the gene matches: 3. The DNA of the CDR3 is TGTGCCAGCAGCTTATCCGGGACAGACGAGCAGTACTTC. Translated: CASSLSGTDEQYF. The entire variable domain, with the rest obtained from reference TRBV7-6 and TRBJ2-7, is as follows: GAGVSQSPRYKVTKRGQDVALRCDPISGHVSLYWYRQALGQGPEFLTYFNYEAQQDKSGLPNDRFSAERPEGSISTLTIQRTEQRDSAMYRCASSLSGTDEQYFGPGTRLTVT.

The chain recombines TRBV9 with TRBJ2-6, with a weak D call TRBD1 (5 bases). V was cut by 3 bases and J by 4 bases, with 14 bases left in between. The CDR3 has 16 residues. Germline assignment: CDR1 SGDLS and CDR2 YYNGEE. Here the CDR3 reads CASSGTHASGANVLTF. As DNA, the CDR3 is TGTGCCAGCAGCGGGACACACGCGTCAGGGGCCAACGTCCTGACTTTC.

The chain recombines TRBV7-2 with TRBJ1-6; the D gene is possibly TRBD1 (5 bases). The germline V and J ends were trimmed by 3 bases and 7 bases, with 25 bases remaining between them. Germline V gives CDR1 SGHTA, CDR2 FQGNSA. CDR3 size: 19 residues. In nucleotides, the CDR3 is TGTGCCAGCAGCTTCTACCACGACCTGGTGGGAGGACAAAATTCACCCCTCCACTTT. It is translated as CASSFYHDLVGGQNSPLHF.

V and J are TRBV5-1 and TRBJ1-2; a weak D match, TRBD1 (6 bases). This CDR3 has 15 residues. CDR1 is SGHRS and CDR2 is YFSETQ in the germline V gene. The ends were cut back, 1 base at V and 4 bases at J, with 14 bases in the middle. CDR3 nucleotide sequence: TGCGCCAGCAGCTTGTCGGGGGGCGCGGGCTATGGCTACACCTTC. Residues: CASSLSGGAGYGYTF.

The chain is built from TRBV5-1 and TRBJ1-1; D unresolved. Trimming pared 2 bases from V and 2 bases from J, leaving 7 bases between. Germline CDR1 SGHRS, CDR2 YFSETQ. The CDR3 covers 13 residues. CDR3: CASSLTVNTEAFF. For the CDR3, the DNA is TGCGCCAGCAGCTTAACAGTAAACACTGAAGCTTTCTTT.

The rearrangement links TRBV4-1 to TRBJ1-5, with 7 positions matching TRBD1. Per germline, CDR1 MGHRA and CDR2 YSYEKL. Trimming removed 3 bases from V and 4 bases from J; junction bases left unmatched: 6. The length of the CDR3 is 15 residues. This CDR3 is CASSHSGQTNQPQHF. CDR3 DNA: TGCGCCAGCAGCCACTCGGGACAGACAAATCAGCCCCAGCATTTT.

To note about this clone: A read error may be the cause here, since a much bigger clone is one base away. The chain uses TRBV7-3 and TRBJ2-2; D not certain. Germline-derived CDR1 and CDR2 are SGHTA and FQGTGA. This CDR3 has 14 amino acids. V was clipped by 3 bases and J by 3 bases, with 8 bases between them. In DNA form, the CDR3 reads TGTGCCAGCAGCTTTAACCGGGACACCGGGGAGCTGTTTTTT. Its translation: CASSFNRDTGELFF.

This clone has only one observation. The V gene is TRBV7-3, the J gene TRBJ2-3; no clear D. The CDR3 has 14 amino acids. Trimming took off 2 bases at V and 0 bases at J, with 6 bases between the two ends. Germline values: CDR1 SGHTA, CDR2 FQGTGA. CDR3 in DNA: TGTGCCAGCAGCTTAGCCTCTAGCACAGATACGCAGTATTTT. The encoded protein is CASSLASSTDTQYF.

The CDR3 DNA reads as TGTGCCAGCAGCTTAGACGGGGGCTTTGGCTACACCTTC. It codes for CASSLDGGFGYTF. The chain links TRBV11-3 to TRBJ1-2, with D perhaps matching TRBD1 (6 bases). Trimming left V 0 bases short and J 7 bases short, with 9 bases between. CDR3 length equals 13 residues. The germline CDR1 and CDR2 sequences are SGHNT and YENEEA.

The V and J genes are TRBV5-6 and TRBJ2-4; D tentatively reads TRBD1 or TRBD2 (5 bases each). CDR3 length equals 13 residues. V shed 5 bases and J shed 4 bases, with 10 bases lying between them. Germline V lookup: CDR1 SGHDT, CDR2 YYEEEE. CDR3 nucleotides: TGTGCCAGCAGGTCAGGGACGAAAAACATTCAGTACTTC. This translates into CASRSGTKNIQYF.

The rearrangement uses TRBV11-2 and TRBJ2-7; D possibly corresponds to TRBD1 (5 bases). Germline CDR1 and CDR2: SGHAT and FQNNGV. This CDR3 is 15 amino acids long. V dropped 0 bases and J dropped 5 bases, with 14 bases sitting between them. CDR3 in amino acids: CASSLDRSPGNEQYF. CDR3 nucleotides: TGTGCCAGCAGCTTAGATCGATCACCAGGGAACGAGCAGTACTTC.

The chain is built from TRBV14 and TRBJ1-4, with D maybe TRBD1 (6 bases). This CDR3 region has 15 residues. Trimming removed 5 bases from V and 8 bases from J, with 18 bases in between. CDR1 is SGHDN and CDR2 is FVKESK in the germline V gene. The CDR3 protein is CASSSDSFLKEKLFF. The DNA of the CDR3 is TGTGCCAGCAGCTCGGACAGCTTCTTAAAAGAAAAACTGTTTTTT.

The chain uses TRBV19 and TRBJ1-5; TRBD1 agrees at 7 bases. Germline V lookup: CDR1 LNHDA, CDR2 SQIVND (reference sequence). The CDR3 consists of 14 residues. V lost 6 bases, J lost 3 bases, and 5 bases stayed unmatched. CDR3 bases: TGTGCCAGTAGCCCGGGACAGTACAATCAGCCCCAGCATTTT. Its protein product is CASSPGQYNQPQHF.

The chain couples TRBV19 to TRBJ1-4; 7 nucleotides match TRBD1. This CDR3 is built from 13 residues. CDR1 LNHDA and CDR2 SQIVND come from the germline V gene (reference sequence). The trim removed 9 bases at V and 8 bases at J, leaving 9 bases unmatched. The CDR3 loop reads CASRDSKPEKLFF. CDR3 bases: TGTGCCAGCCGGGACAGCAAGCCAGAAAAACTGTTTTTT. The whole variable domain, filled in from reference TRBV19 and TRBJ1-4, reads DGGITQSPKYLFRKEGQNVTLSCEQNLNHDAMYWYRQDPGQGLRLIYYSQIVNDFQKGDIAEGYSVSREKKESFPLTVTSAQKNPTAFYLCASRDSKPEKLFFGSGTQLSVL.

This clone was seen once. The J gene is TRBJ1-3, the V gene TRBV19, with 7 bases lining up with TRBD1. This CDR3 is built from 16 residues. The trim removed 5 bases at V and 3 bases at J, leaving 10 bases unmatched. Germline CDR1 LNHDA, CDR2 SQIVND (reference sequence). The CDR3 DNA reads as TGTGCCAGTAGTTCGGAAGGCTGGACAGGTGGAAACACCATATATTTT. Protein product: CASSSEGWTGGNTIYF.

CDR3 sequence (DNA): TGTGCCACCCAGTTTACAGATACGCAGTATTTT. Protein product: CATQFTDTQYF. This chain uses TRBV6-5 with TRBJ2-3; D unclear. Germline CDR1 is MNHEY and CDR2 is SVGAGI. Trimming pared 10 bases from V and 3 bases from J, leaving 8 bases between. This CDR3 has 11 residues.